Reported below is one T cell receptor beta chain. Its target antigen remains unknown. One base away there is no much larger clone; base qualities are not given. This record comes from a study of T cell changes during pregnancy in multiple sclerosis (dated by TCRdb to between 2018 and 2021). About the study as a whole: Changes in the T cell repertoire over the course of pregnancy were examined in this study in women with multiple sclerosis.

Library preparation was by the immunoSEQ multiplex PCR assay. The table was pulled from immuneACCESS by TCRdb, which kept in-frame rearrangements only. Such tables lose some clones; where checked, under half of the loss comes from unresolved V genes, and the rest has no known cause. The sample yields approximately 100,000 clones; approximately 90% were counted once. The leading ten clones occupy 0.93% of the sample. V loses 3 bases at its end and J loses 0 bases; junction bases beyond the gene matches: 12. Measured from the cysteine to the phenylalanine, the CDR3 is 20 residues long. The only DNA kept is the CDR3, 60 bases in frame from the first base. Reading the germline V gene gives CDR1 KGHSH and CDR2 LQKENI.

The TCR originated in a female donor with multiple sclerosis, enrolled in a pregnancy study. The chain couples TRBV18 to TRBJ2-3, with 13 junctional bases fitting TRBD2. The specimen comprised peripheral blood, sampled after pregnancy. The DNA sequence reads TGTGCCAGCTCACCCCTTGGACTAGCGGGGGCCGGGTCTAGCACAGATACGCAGTATTTT. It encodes CASSPLGLAGAGSSTDTQYF.